This TCR beta chain is from a study of post-analysis software for immune sequencing data. Study as a whole: The disease courses covered relapsing-remitting, secondary progressive and progressive-relapsing multiple sclerosis. The study, taken as a whole, reports: The five TRBV segments detected at higher frequency in patients than in controls included TRBV5-6, TRBV5-1 and TRBV20-1.

The CDR3 covers 17 residues. Germline V lookup: CDR1 SGHRS, CDR2 YFSETQ. The germline V and J ends were trimmed by 4 bases and 2 bases, with 19 bases remaining between them. The authors incorporated unique molecular identifiers into the TCR beta cDNA libraries. Researchers reported approximately 500,000 cDNA molecules coming from roughly 1 to 10 million T cells. TCRdb reanalysed the PCR reads using MiXCR and keeps one entry per CDR3 protein. The profile shows approximately 730,000 distinct CDR3 sequences, roughly 30% of them singletons. The table lists this clonotype with a few counts. The target antigen is unknown.

The chain couples TRBV5-1 to TRBJ2-1, with D possibly being TRBD1 (5 bases). The sequence derives from a girl under 18 with multiple sclerosis. Sequences were obtained from blood. In DNA, the CDR3 is TGCGCCAGCAGCCTCCAAACCAGGGTGTTCGCCTACAATGAGCAGTTCTTC. Amino acids: CASSLQTRVFAYNEQFF.